The present T cell receptor (beta chain) was sequenced within a study of blood T cell repertoires in COVID-19. The overall study: Acute and convalescent COVID-19 samples came from the United States, Italy and Spain.

This table comes from immunoSEQ multiplex PCR, and its TCRdb copy is limited to in-frame clones, with some not included. This sample carries tens of thousands of clones, about 76% of them seen once, and the ten largest clones take 32%. The germline V gene encodes CDR1 SGDLS and CDR2 YYNGEE. CDR3 length: 14 amino acids. The germline V and J ends were trimmed by 0 bases and 3 bases, with 8 bases remaining between them. The sample comprised peripheral blood. The J gene is TRBJ2-3, the V gene TRBV9, with no clear D. The TCR comes from a human donor in a cohort sampled during active COVID-19. The CDR3 DNA reads TGTGCCAGCAGCGTAGACCCGGGTACAGATACGCAGTATTTT. This sequence encodes CASSVDPGTDTQYF. The complete variable domain, with remaining parts taken from reference TRBV9 and TRBJ2-3, reads DSGVTQTPKHLITATGQRVTLRCSPRSGDLSVYWYQQSLDQGLQFLIQYYNGEERAKGNILERFSAQQFPDLHSELNLSSLELGDSALYFCASSVDPGTDTQYFGPGTRLTVL.